The present TCR beta chain was sequenced within a study of blood T cell repertoires in COVID-19. Libraries were prepared by immunoSEQ multiplex PCR; TCRdb keeps only in-frame clonotypes and omits some of them. The sample holds 45,000 or so clones, about 87% seen once. Trimming took 3 bases from V and 8 from J, leaving 17 bases between them. Per the germline V gene, CDR1 is SEHNR and CDR2 is FQNEAQ (reference sequence). The length of the CDR3 is 15 residues. This clone is labeled medium-sized. This receptor was identified in a middle-aged man with COVID-19, enrolled during active disease. What was sequenced was peripheral blood. The chain couples TRBV7-9 to TRBJ2-1; TRBD1 might be the D (5 bases). CDR3 nucleotides: TGTGCCAGCAGCTTGAATAGGGGTCTTGACGATGAGCAGTTCTTC. Amino acid sequence: CASSLNRGLDDEQFF.